Listed here is a single T cell receptor (beta chain). The entry originates in a study of identical twins. TCRdb reprocessed the 5' RACE reads via MiXCR and lists one record per CDR3 protein. The table lists 600,000 to 850,000 distinct CDR3 sequences, roughly 18% of them singletons, with around 13% in the top ten. The germline V gene encodes CDR1 SEHNR and CDR2 FQNEAQ (reference sequence). Trimming took 3 bases from V and 10 from J; bases not matched to a gene: 15. The CDR3 has 16 amino acids. These data were likewise used in another study, on T cells expressing NK-cell markers. That report adds: Each TCR beta repertoire originated in sorted T cells that were CD3+CD56+NKG2C+, CD3+CD56+NKG2C- or CD3+CD56-NKG2C+. About six donors showed dominant NKG2C+ clonotypes comprising about 1.0-7.5% of their CD8+ T cells.

The chain couples TRBV7-9 to TRBJ2-7, with TRBD2 matching 10 bases. Material: PBMCs. The origin of this receptor is a woman in her late teens or twenties in good health. The CDR3 is CASSFLAGGRTDFQYF. The CDR3 region has the DNA TGTGCCAGCAGCTTCTTAGCGGGGGGTCGGACAGATTTTCAGTACTTC.